This T cell receptor (beta chain) was observed in a study of blood T cell repertoires in COVID-19. The table came from immunoSEQ multiplex PCR; TCRdb's copy has only in-frame clones and leaves some out. The sample shows 93,000 or so clones, about 92% of them seen only once. This CDR3 is built from 15 residues. V dropped 5 bases and J dropped 2; count of bases not matched to a gene: 5. Germline CDR1 is SGHNT and CDR2 is YENEEA. The chain links TRBV11-3 to TRBJ2-1; 8 nucleotides agree with TRBD1. Sequencing used peripheral blood. The TCR was taken from an elderly woman in a cohort sampled during active COVID-19. This chain's CDR3 is CASSPGTGPYNEQFF. The CDR3 bases are TGTGCCAGCAGCCCCGGGACAGGTCCCTACAATGAGCAGTTCTTC.